The source of this T cell receptor beta chain is a study of spatial heterogeneity in lung cancer. The wider study: The donors, 60 to 80 patients with untreated early-stage non-small cell lung cancer, provided the samples. Beta-chain sequences consistently outnumbered alpha-chain sequences in detection. Study results and caveats: Ubiquitous expanded tumor TCRs showed up in blood more at resection than follow-up.

This clonotype came up many times. The antigen remains unidentified. CDR1 is MDHEN, CDR2 SYDVKM, per germline. CDR3 length equals 18 residues. Trimming at V came to 3 bases and at J to 8 bases, leaving 12 bases not matched to a gene. Unique molecular identifiers, one per molecule, were present on every TCR cDNA molecule. TCRdb passed the 5' RACE reads through MiXCR, listing each CDR3 protein once. The table lists 50,000 to 60,000 distinct CDR3 sequences, about 7.4% of them singletons. The time point was: blood at routine non-recurrence follow-up after resection. Whole RNA from tumor, nontumor lung or frozen PBMC was sequenced unsorted.

The sequencing used PBMCs, collected at follow-up. This TCR came from a female donor with early-stage non-small cell lung cancer. This rearrangement joins TRBV28 to TRBJ2-1; 14 bases line up with TRBD2. CDR3 in DNA: TGTGCCAGCAGTTTCGCGGGACTAGCGGGGGTCCGTGGATATGAGCAGTTCTTC. It translates to CASSFAGLAGVRGYEQFF.